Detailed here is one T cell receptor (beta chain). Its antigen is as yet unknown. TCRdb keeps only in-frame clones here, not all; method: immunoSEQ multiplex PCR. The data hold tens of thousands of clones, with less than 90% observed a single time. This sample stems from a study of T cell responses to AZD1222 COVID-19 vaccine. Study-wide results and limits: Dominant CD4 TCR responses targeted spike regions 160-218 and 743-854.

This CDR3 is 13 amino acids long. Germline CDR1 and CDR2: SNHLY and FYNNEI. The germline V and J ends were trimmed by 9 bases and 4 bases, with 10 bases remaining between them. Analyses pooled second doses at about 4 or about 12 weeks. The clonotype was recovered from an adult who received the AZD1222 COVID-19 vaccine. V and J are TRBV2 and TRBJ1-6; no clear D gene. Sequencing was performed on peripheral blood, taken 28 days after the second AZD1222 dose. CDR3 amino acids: CASGSTYNSPLHF. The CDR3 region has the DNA TGTGCCAGTGGGAGTACATATAATTCACCCCTCCACTTT.